Listed below are T cell receptor beta chains from one sample, sequenced in a study of CD8+CD57+ T cells in acquired aplastic anemia. A single record per CDR3 protein comes from TCRdb applying MiXCR to the reads. The sample records 150,000 to 200,000 distinct CDR3 sequences, under 75% being singletons. The material sequenced was sorted CD4+, CD8+, or CD8+CD57+ T cells (not recorded which) from PBMCs. Receptor source: a human donor in good health. CDR3s include the opening cysteine and the closing phenylalanine or tryptophan. Each record gives: D gene, J gene, V gene, clone size, CDR3 protein, CDR3 DNA. The D gene is left open where the match is weak. For some rows the clone size is stated as once, few or many, or as a class when expanded; others skip it.

D: NA
J: TRBJ2-5
V: TRBV7-9
size: NA
CDR3: CASSLYSGAGQETQYF
DNA: TGTGCCAGCAGCTTATATAGTGGGGCAGGGCAAGAGACCCAGTACTTC

D: NA
J: TRBJ2-6
V: TRBV7-8
size: NA
CDR3: CATSRGFSSGANVLTF
DNA: TGTGCCACCAGCAGAGGCTTCTCCTCTGGGGCCAACGTCCTGACTTTC

D: NA
J: TRBJ2-1
V: TRBV15
size: NA
CDR3: CATSSFGDLGQFF
DNA: TGTGCCACCAGCAGCTTCGGGGACCTCGGGCAGTTCTTC

D: NA
J: TRBJ1-6
V: TRBV6-4
size: NA
CDR3: CASSEGAGDNSPLHF
DNA: TGTGCCAGCAGTGAGGGGGCAGGGGATAATTCACCCCTCCACTTT

D: NA
J: TRBJ2-7
V: TRBV30
size: many
CDR3: CAWADFPGRSYEQYF
DNA: TGTGCCTGGGCAGACTTCCCAGGACGATCCTACGAGCAGTACTTC

D: NA
J: TRBJ1-1
V: TRBV9
size: NA
CDR3: CASSVAPTFGEAFF
DNA: TGTGCCAGCAGCGTCGCCCCCACCTTTGGTGAAGCTTTCTTT

D: NA
J: TRBJ2-7
V: TRBV30
size: few
CDR3: CAWSGFGGRVYEQYF
DNA: TGTGCCTGGAGTGGTTTTGGAGGCAGGGTCTACGAGCAGTACTTC

D: TRBD2
J: TRBJ2-3
V: TRBV7-9
size: NA
CDR3: CASSSGTSVTDTQYF
DNA: TGTGCCAGCAGTTCCGGGACTAGCGTCACAGATACGCAGTATTTT

D: NA
J: TRBJ1-1
V: TRBV2
size: many
CDR3: CASSGRPEAFF
DNA: TGTGCCAGCAGTGGTAGACCTGAAGCTTTCTTT

D: TRBD1
J: TRBJ1-3
V: TRBV20-1
size: NA
CDR3: CSAPNPGQGGNTIYF
DNA: TGCAGTGCTCCTAATCCGGGACAGGGAGGAAACACCATATATTTT